One and the same sample provided the 16 T cell receptor beta chains below, sequenced in a study of blood T cell repertoires in COVID-19. Clones were sequenced by immunoSEQ multiplex PCR, and TCRdb holds only the in-frame ones, with some missing. Of some 150,000 clones in the sample, about 79% were seen once. What was sequenced was peripheral blood. The receptors derive from a woman aged 45-65 years with acute or convalescent COVID-19.

The CDR3 DNA reads TGTGCCAGCAGCTTAGCTGGCGGGGGGGCGGCCGGGGAGCTGTTTTTT. Its protein is CASSLAGGGAAGELFF. This chain joins TRBV7-2 and TRBJ2-2; 9 bases align to TRBD2. Germline CDR1 reads SGHTA; CDR2 reads FQGNSA. V was pared by 0 bases and J by 6 bases, with 5 bases of the junction left unmatched. There are 16 residues in the CDR3.

In this sample, this clone turned up a few times. This chain links TRBV4-1 with TRBJ2-2; D perhaps matches TRBD2 (6 bases). The CDR3 totals 17 residues. V was pared by 3 bases and J by 4 bases, with 18 bases between. CDR1 and CDR2 (germline): MGHRA, YSYEKL. The CDR3 DNA follows: TGCGCCAGCAGCCAGGGCCACGGGACTTCCTTCACCGGGGAGCTGTTTTTT. Protein product: CASSQGHGTSFTGELFF.

This clone showed up just once. CDR3 in amino acids: CASGLAGPSRAEQYF. CDR3 coding DNA: TGTGCCAGCGGACTAGCGGGACCTAGTCGGGCCGAGCAGTACTTC. This chain links TRBV18 with TRBJ2-7; 12 bases agree with TRBD2. The germline V gene encodes CDR1 KGHSH and CDR2 LQKENI. This CDR3 region has 15 residues. Trimming at V came to 8 bases and at J to 6 bases, leaving 11 bases not matched to a gene.

The rearrangement links TRBV9 to TRBJ2-5; 8 bases match TRBD2. The CDR3 contains 15 residues. The ends lost 3 bases at V and 4 bases at J; junction bases unmatched: 8. Germline V gives CDR1 SGDLS, CDR2 YYNGEE. The CDR3 spells CASSAGGTSSETQYF. In nucleotides, the CDR3 is TGTGCCAGCAGCGCCGGGGGGACTAGTTCAGAGACCCAGTACTTC.

The CDR3 protein is CATSSPGQGFPFF. The DNA of the CDR3 is TGTGCCACCAGCAGTCCGGGACAGGGGTTTCCGTTCTTC. V is TRBV15 and J is TRBJ2-1; TRBD1 aligns across 10 bases. The germline V gene has CDR1 LNHNV and CDR2 YYDKDF (reference sequence). The trim removed 3 bases at V and 15 bases at J, leaving 8 bases unmatched. CDR3 size: 13 residues.

This sequence joins TRBV7-9 and TRBJ1-1, with D maybe TRBD1 (5 bases). The CDR3 runs 15 residues. Germline V gene sequence: CDR1 SEHNR, CDR2 FQNEAQ (reference sequence). The germline V and J ends were trimmed by 6 bases and 1 base, with 15 bases remaining between them. CDR3 DNA sequence: TGTGCCAGCAGGAGCCAGGGTGGCCAGAACACTGAAGCTTTCTTT. Its protein product is CASRSQGGQNTEAFF. Using reference TRBV7-9 and TRBJ1-1 for the parts outside the CDR3, the full variable domain is DTGVSQNPRHKITKRGQNVTFRCDPISEHNRLYWYRQTLGQGPEFLTYFQNEAQLEKSRLLSDRFSAERPKGSFSTLEIQRTEQGDSAMYLCASRSQGGQNTEAFFGQGTRLTVV.

This chain links TRBV7-2 with TRBJ1-2, with TRBD1 as a possible D gene (6 bases). The ends were cut back, 4 bases at V and 8 bases at J, with 14 bases in the middle. Germline V gene data show CDR1 as SGHTA and CDR2 as FQGNSA. The CDR3 spans 13 residues. CDR3 nucleotide sequence: TGTGCCAGCAGCTCAGTCAGGGGAGAAGGCTACACCTTC. It specifies CASSSVRGEGYTF.

This clone has at least ten counts. CDR3 nucleotide sequence: TGCAGCGTCCAGGGTACGGGTAGCTCCTACGAGCAGTACTTC. It specifies CSVQGTGSSYEQYF. This chain connects TRBV29-1 to TRBJ2-7; a possible D gene is TRBD1 (5 bases). V lost 6 bases and J lost 0, with 15 bases in between. CDR3 size: 14 residues. Germline V gives CDR1 SQVTM, CDR2 ANQGSEA.

The chain links TRBV19 to TRBJ2-7; 9 nucleotides match TRBD1. V lost 4 bases to trimming and J lost 4 bases; unmatched junction nucleotides: 8. The CDR3 sequence is 15 residues long. Per germline, CDR1 LNHDA and CDR2 SQIVND (reference sequence). The CDR3 protein is CASSTLGQGKYEQYF. In DNA, the CDR3 is TGTGCCAGTAGTACCCTCGGACAGGGGAAATACGAGCAGTACTTC.

The CDR3 loop is CASSPGSTSRNTIYF. Here the CDR3 DNA reads TGTGCCAGCAGCCCGGGCTCCACTAGCAGAAACACCATATATTTT. The rearrangement links TRBV7-2 to TRBJ1-3; D uncertain. The V end lost 5 bases, the J end lost 5 bases, and 16 bases lay between the germline ends. This CDR3 contains 15 residues. Germline V gene data show CDR1 as SGHTA and CDR2 as FQGNSA.

This chain joins TRBV7-7 and TRBJ1-2, with 7 bases matching TRBD1. V lost 6 bases and J lost 4; bases outside the gene matches: 8. The CDR3 is made up of 14 amino acids. Germline CDR1 SSHAT, CDR2 FNYEAQ (reference sequence). This CDR3 is CASRAGTELYGYTF. The CDR3 region has the DNA TGTGCCAGCAGAGCTGGGACAGAACTCTATGGCTACACCTTC.

The chain carries TRBV5-4 and TRBJ2-3, with D perhaps matching TRBD2 (6 bases). The CDR3 spans 14 residues. V gave up 2 bases and J gave up 6 bases, with 13 bases separating them. Germline V lookup: CDR1 SGHNT, CDR2 YYREEE (reference sequence). CDR3 nucleotides: TGTGCCAGCAGCTTCGGGGGTCCTAGGGATACGCAGTATTTT. Its translation: CASSFGGPRDTQYF.

A single count supports this clone. The chain recombines TRBV29-1 with TRBJ2-2; D ambiguous. Deletions cut 1 base from V and 7 bases from J, with 10 bases between. The length of the CDR3 is 13 residues. CDR1 and CDR2 from the germline V gene are SQVTM and ANQGSEA. CDR3 DNA: TGCAGCGTTGAAGTAGTGTTTGGCGGGGAGCTGTTTTTT. Protein sequence: CSVEVVFGGELFF.

This chain uses TRBV5-3 with TRBJ1-1, with D unclear. TRBV5-3 is filed as an ORF, its function uncertain. The CDR3 loop spans 13 amino acids. Trimming shortened V by 3 bases and J by 10 bases, and 16 bases separated the two germline ends. CDR3 sequence reads: CARSSNWIAVAFF. The CDR3 DNA reads TGTGCCAGAAGCTCGAACTGGATAGCGGTAGCTTTCTTT.

J is TRBJ2-7 and V is TRBV5-8; 14 bases fit TRBD2. The CDR3 runs 15 residues. J was trimmed by 4 bases and V by 3 bases; bases with no gene match: 3. Germline CDR1 and CDR2: SGHTS and YDEGEE. CDR3 nucleotides: TGTGCCAGCAGCTGGGGACTAGCGGGAGTGTACGAGCAGTACTTC. It encodes CASSWGLAGVYEQYF. Supplemented by reference TRBV5-8 and TRBJ2-7, the full variable domain reads EAGVTQSPTHLIKTRGQQATLRCSPISGHTSVYWYQQALGLGLQFLLWYDEGEERNRGNFPPRFSGRQFPNYSSELNVNALELEDSALYLCASSWGLAGVYEQYFGPGTRLTVT.

In DNA, the CDR3 is TGCGCCAGCAGATACTCAGGGAACACTGAAGCTTTCTTT. Translating gives CASRYSGNTEAFF. The genes are TRBV4-3 and TRBJ1-1; D call uncertain. Germline CDR1 reads LGHNA; CDR2 reads YSLEER. This CDR3 spans 13 amino acids. V was cut by 6 bases and J by 1 base, with 9 bases left in between.